The 4 T cell receptor beta chains below come from one sample, sequenced in a study of CD8+ T cells in alopecia areata. Extracted from the samples, RNA was reverse transcribed into cDNA to serve as the sequencing template. Only in-frame clones appear in the TCRdb table, and some are missing; sequencing was by immunoSEQ multiplex PCR. The sample contains about 250,000 clones, 60% of which appear only once. Treatment of the sample: oral pan-JAK inhibitor, 5-10 mg twice daily. Specimen: CD4+ T cells sorted from blood, collected at approximately week 52, from a patient treated with tofacitinib. The origin of the receptors is a human donor with alopecia areata.

J is TRBJ2-3 and V is TRBV7-6; 9 bases match TRBD1. CDR1 SGHVS and CDR2 FNYEAQ come from the germline V gene. V shed 3 bases and J 6 bases; nucleotides not matched to a gene: 4. The CDR3 covers 14 residues. The DNA of the CDR3 is TGTGCCAGCAGCTTGGGGACAGGGAGGGATACGCAGTATTTT. Translated, it gives CASSLGTGRDTQYF.

The V and J genes are TRBV30 and TRBJ1-5; D perhaps matches TRBD1 (5 bases). V shed 2 bases and J shed 2 bases, with 7 bases lying between them. This CDR3 has 13 residues. CDR1 and CDR2 (germline): GTSNPN, SVGIG (reference sequence). CDR3 nucleotides: TGTGCCTGGAGTCCCAGGGGCAATCAGCCCCAGCATTTT. It codes for CAWSPRGNQPQHF.

This chain joins TRBV29-1 and TRBJ2-2; D is uncertain. V gave up 3 bases and J gave up 4 bases, with 18 bases separating them. Per germline, CDR1 SQVTM and CDR2 ANQGSEA. The CDR3 is 16 residues long. In DNA, the CDR3 is TGCAGCGTTGAGGTTGGAGCCAGTACGGGCACCGGGGAGCTGTTTTTT. Amino acid sequence: CSVEVGASTGTGELFF.

V and J are TRBV30 and TRBJ2-7; D assignment may be TRBD1 or TRBD2 (6 bases each). V was shortened by 4 bases and J by 7 bases, with 17 bases between the two germline ends. The CDR3 is 13 residues long. The germline V gene encodes CDR1 GTSNPN and CDR2 SVGIG (reference sequence). CDR3 sequence: CAWIRPGAGEQYF. The CDR3 region has the DNA TGTGCCTGGATCAGACCGGGGGCTGGTGAGCAGTACTTC.